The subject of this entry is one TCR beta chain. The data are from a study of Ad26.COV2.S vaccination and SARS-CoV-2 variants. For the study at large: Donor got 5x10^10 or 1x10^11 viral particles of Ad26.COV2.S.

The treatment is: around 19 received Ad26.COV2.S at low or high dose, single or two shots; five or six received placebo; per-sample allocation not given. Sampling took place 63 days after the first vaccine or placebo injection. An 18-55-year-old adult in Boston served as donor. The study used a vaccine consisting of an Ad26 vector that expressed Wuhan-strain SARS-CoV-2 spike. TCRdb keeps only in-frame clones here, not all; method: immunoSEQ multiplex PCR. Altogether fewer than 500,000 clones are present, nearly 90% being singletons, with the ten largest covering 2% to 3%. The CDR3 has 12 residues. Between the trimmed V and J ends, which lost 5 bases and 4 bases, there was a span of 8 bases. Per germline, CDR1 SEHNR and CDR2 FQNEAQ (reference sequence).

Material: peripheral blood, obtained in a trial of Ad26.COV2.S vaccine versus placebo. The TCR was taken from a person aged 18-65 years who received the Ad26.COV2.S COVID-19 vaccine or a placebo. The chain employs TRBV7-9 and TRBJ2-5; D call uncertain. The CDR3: CASSTVGETQYF. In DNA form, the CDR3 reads TGTGCCAGCAGCACGGTCGGAGAGACCCAGTACTTC.